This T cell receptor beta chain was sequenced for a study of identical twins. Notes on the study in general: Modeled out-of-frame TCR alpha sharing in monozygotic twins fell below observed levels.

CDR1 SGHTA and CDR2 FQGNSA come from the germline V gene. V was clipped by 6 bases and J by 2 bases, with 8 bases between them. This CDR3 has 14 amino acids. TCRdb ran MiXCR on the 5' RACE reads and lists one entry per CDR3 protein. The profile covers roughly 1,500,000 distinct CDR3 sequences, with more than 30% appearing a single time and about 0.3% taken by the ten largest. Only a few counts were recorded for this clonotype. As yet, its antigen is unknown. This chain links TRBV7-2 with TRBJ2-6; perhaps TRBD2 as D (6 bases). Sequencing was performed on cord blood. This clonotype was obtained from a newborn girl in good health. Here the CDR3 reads CASSRLAGANVLTF. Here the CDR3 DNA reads TGTGCCAGCAGTCGACTAGCTGGGGCCAACGTCCTGACTTTC.